The clone carrying this T cell receptor (beta chain) has only a few counts. No antigen is known for it. Germline lookup yields CDR1 MNHEY and CDR2 SVGAGI. Trimming left V 6 bases short and J 2 bases short, with 14 bases between. CDR3 length: 14 amino acids. The sample belongs to a study of post-analysis software for immune sequencing data. Included in the TCR beta cDNA libraries were unique molecular identifiers. The yield from about 1 to 10 million T cells was 500,000 or so cDNA molecules in total. A single record per CDR3 protein comes from TCRdb applying MiXCR to the PCR reads. The sample consists of 650,000 to 850,000 distinct CDR3 sequences, under 70% of them appearing once. Points from the study as a whole: Patients showed TRBV5-6, TRBV5-1 and TRBV20-1 among four to six TRBV segments more frequent than in controls.

Sequencing was done on a sample of blood. The source of this sequence is a girl under 18 with multiple sclerosis. The genes are TRBV6-5 and TRBJ2-7; D call uncertain. DNA for the CDR3: TGTGCCAGCAGAACACGGATCTACGCCTACGAGCAGTACTTC. Its protein is CASRTRIYAYEQYF.